The 18 T cell receptor beta chains reported below all come from one sample, sequenced in a study of identical twins. TCRdb independently ran MiXCR on the 5' RACE reads; one entry per CDR3 protein. The repertoire consists of 510,000 or so distinct CDR3 sequences, with roughly 15% occurring once and the leading ten covering roughly 0.4%. These same records also appear under a second study, on yellow fever vaccine responses in identical twins.

Input material: CD4+ T cells sorted from blood. The receptor source for this set is a woman between 18 and 29 years old in good health.

V is TRBV20-1 and J is TRBJ2-7, with no clear D. The length of the CDR3 is 11 residues. Germline CDR1 is DFQATT and CDR2 is SNEGSKA (reference sequence). The ends were cut back, 7 bases at V and 0 bases at J, with 7 bases in the middle. The DNA for the CDR3 is TGCAGTGTCAGGAACTCCTACGAGCAGTACGTC. It yields the protein CSVRNSYEQYV.

This clonotype has only a few counts. A junction boundary mismatches the germline segment, possibly from a read error. CDR3 region: CASSLAGGQNSGNTIYF. In nucleotides, the CDR3 is TGTGCCAGCAGCCTAGCTGGGGGACAGAACTCTGGAAACACCATATATTTT. The chain carries TRBV7-6 and TRBJ1-3, with 7 bases identical to TRBD1. Germline assignment: CDR1 SGHVS and CDR2 FNYEAQ. The CDR3 length is 17 residues.

This clonotype has just a few counts. The chain recombines TRBV15 with TRBJ2-1; D is possibly TRBD1 (6 bases). CDR3 length: 14 amino acids. The V end lost 4 bases, the J end lost 9 bases, and 16 bases lay between the germline ends. The germline V gene encodes CDR1 LNHNV and CDR2 YYDKDF (reference sequence). In nucleotides, the CDR3 is TGTGCCACCAGCAAGTCTGACATACAGGGTGAGCAGTTCTTC. This codes for CATSKSDIQGEQFF.

In its sample, this clonotype was seen a few times. The chain carries TRBV27 and TRBJ2-3; D might be TRBD2 (5 bases). Germline V CDR1 and CDR2: MNHEY, SMNVEV (reference sequence). The CDR3 has 14 amino acids. Trimming stripped 0 bases from V and 10 bases from J, with 14 bases between. The CDR3 loop is CASSLSRTLGAQYF. The DNA for the CDR3 is TGTGCCAGCAGTTTATCGCGGACTCTTGGCGCGCAGTATTTT.

The genes are TRBV6-6 and TRBJ1-1, with D tentatively TRBD1 (6 bases). The CDR3 has 11 amino acids. V lost 6 bases and J lost 7, with 9 bases in between. CDR1 MNHNY and CDR2 SVGAGI come from the germline V gene (reference sequence). The CDR3 is CASSRDIEAFF. CDR3 bases: TGTGCCAGCAGCCGGGACATTGAAGCTTTCTTT.

The chain combines TRBV7-6 with TRBJ1-1, with D possibly matching TRBD1 (5 bases). There are 16 residues in the CDR3. The germline V and J ends were trimmed by 1 base and 1 base, with 13 bases remaining between them. The V gene's germline CDR1 is SGHVS and CDR2 FNYEAQ. The CDR3 DNA is TGTGCCAGCAGCTTAGGGGTCAGGGTGGGGAACACTGAAGCTTTCTTT. Its translation is CASSLGVRVGNTEAFF. Variable domain in full (rest from reference TRBV7-6 and TRBJ1-1): GAGVSQSPRYKVTKRGQDVALRCDPISGHVSLYWYRQALGQGPEFLTYFNYEAQQDKSGLPNDRFSAERPEGSISTLTIQRTEQRDSAMYRCASSLGVRVGNTEAFFGQGTRLTVV.

This clonotype was seen only a few times. The chain uses TRBV11-3 and TRBJ2-1; D not resolved. Germline lookup yields CDR1 SGHNT and CDR2 YENEEA. The CDR3 length is 15 residues. The V gene lost 0 bases and the J gene lost 10 bases, with 16 bases spanning the gap. CDR3 protein: CASSLDQAYGREQFF. The CDR3 region has the DNA TGTGCCAGCAGCTTAGATCAGGCCTATGGACGGGAGCAGTTCTTC. The full variable domain, its missing parts supplied by reference TRBV11-3 and TRBJ2-1, is EAGVVQSPRYKIIEKKQPVAFWCNPISGHNTLYWYLQNLGQGPELLIRYENEEAVDDSQLPKDRFSAERLKGVDSTLKIQPAELGDSAVYLCASSLDQAYGREQFFGPGTRLTVL.

This chain connects TRBV6-2 or TRBV6-3 to TRBJ2-2; 7 nucleotides line up with TRBD2. CDR3 length equals 13 residues. Germline CDR1 MNHEY, CDR2 SVGEGT. The V gene end was trimmed by 8 bases and the J gene end by 6 bases; junction bases not matched to a gene: 6. CDR3 protein: CASAQRDSGELFF. The CDR3, as DNA: TGTGCCAGCGCTCAGCGGGATTCCGGGGAGCTGTTTTTT.

The genes are TRBV12-3 or TRBV12-4 and TRBJ1-6; 7 positions agree with TRBD1. Trimming took 3 bases from V and 7 from J; bases not matched to a gene: 3. The CDR3 extends over 14 amino acids. CDR3 nucleotides: TGTGCCAGCAGTTTCAGGGGGGGGAATTCACCCCTCCACTTT. Protein product: CASSFRGGNSPLHF.

This clonotype was seen ten or more times. The chain carries TRBV25-1 and TRBJ1-6; the D gene is possibly TRBD1 (5 bases). This CDR3 contains 12 residues. Germline values: CDR1 MGHDK, CDR2 SYGVNS. Trimming shortened V by 9 bases and J by 6 bases, and 9 bases separated the two germline ends. The CDR3 sequence: CASRGGNSPLHF. The DNA for the CDR3 is TGTGCCAGTAGGGGCGGTAATTCACCCCTCCACTTT.

The V gene is TRBV11-2, the J gene TRBJ2-7, with 9 bases aligning to TRBD2. The CDR3 has 15 amino acids. Germline-derived CDR1 and CDR2 are SGHAT and FQNNGV. V lost 5 bases to trimming and J lost 3 bases; unmatched junction nucleotides: 8. CDR3 amino acids: CASSVKGSGSYEQYF. As DNA, the CDR3 is TGTGCCAGCAGCGTGAAGGGTAGCGGGAGCTACGAGCAGTACTTC.

There are a few counts of this clonotype. The rearrangement links TRBV5-5 to TRBJ2-7, with 13 nucleotides matching TRBD2. Germline trimming cut 4 bases from V and 2 bases from J; bases unmatched to any gene: 6. The CDR3 length is 16 residues. From germline, CDR1 is SGHKS and CDR2 YYEKEE (reference sequence). CDR3 region: CASSVGLAGAAYEQYF. The DNA of the CDR3 is TGTGCCAGCAGCGTAGGACTAGCGGGAGCAGCCTACGAGCAGTACTTC. Looking up the rest from reference TRBV5-5 and TRBJ2-7 gives the full variable domain: DAGVTQSPTHLIKTRGQQVTLRCSPISGHKSVSWYQQVLGQGPQFIFQYYEKEERGRGNFPDRFSARQFPNYSSELNVNALLLGDSALYLCASSVGLAGAAYEQYFGPGTRLTVT.

The chain has TRBV5-1 and TRBJ2-7; 10 nucleotides line up with TRBD1. Germline-derived CDR1 and CDR2 are SGHRS and YFSETQ. Losses at the gene ends were 4 bases for V and 4 bases for J; bases not matched to a gene: 14. The CDR3 is 17 residues long. The CDR3 loop reads CASSRAATGQGTYEQYF. The CDR3 DNA is TGCGCCAGCAGCCGGGCGGCTACGGGACAGGGGACTTACGAGCAGTACTTC.

The chain carries TRBV10-3 and TRBJ2-2; TRBD2 matches 10 bases. CDR3 length: 15 residues. After removal of 4 bases from V and 3 bases from J, the junction contained 2 bases not matched to a gene. Germline lookup yields CDR1 ENHRY and CDR2 SYGVKD. The CDR3: CAISAGLAYTGELFF. Written as DNA, the CDR3 is TGTGCCATCAGTGCGGGACTAGCGTACACCGGGGAGCTGTTTTTT.

There are a few counts of this clonotype. The chain recombines TRBV20-1 with TRBJ2-1; tentative D call: TRBD2 (5 bases). Trimming took off 0 bases at V and 0 bases at J, with 12 bases between the two ends. CDR1 and CDR2 from the germline V gene are DFQATT and SNEGSKA (reference sequence). CDR3 length: 16 residues. The chain's CDR3 is CSARDPAANSYNEQFF. The CDR3 DNA is TGCAGTGCTAGAGACCCAGCGGCAAACTCCTACAATGAGCAGTTCTTC.

This clonotype occurred a few times. The junction shows a germline mismatch at one end, possibly a read error. The chain is built from TRBV3-1 and TRBJ1-1, with 10 positions matching TRBD1. This CDR3 region has 13 residues. Looked up from germline, CDR1 is LGHDT and CDR2 is YNNKEL (reference sequence). CDR3 amino acids: CASTRTGGLEVFF. CDR3 DNA: TGTGCCAGCACCCGGACAGGGGGGTTGGAAGTTTTCTTT.

The V gene is TRBV20-1, the J gene TRBJ2-7, with 8 bases lining up with TRBD1. J gave up 0 bases and V 5 bases, and 27 bases lay outside the gene matches. This CDR3 region has 21 residues. Germline values: CDR1 DFQATT, CDR2 SNEGSKA (reference sequence). Written as DNA, the CDR3 is TGCAGTGCTCAAAATAGGCCTGCGACCAGGGGGCAGCGGACTATCTCCTACGAGCAGTACGTC. It translates to CSAQNRPATRGQRTISYEQYV.

This clonotype was counted a few times. The chain has TRBV20-1 and TRBJ2-3, with 13 positions matching TRBD2. V trimming: 5 bases; J trimming: 4 bases; junction bases outside the gene matches: 6. The length of the CDR3 is 15 residues. Germline assignment: CDR1 DFQATT and CDR2 SNEGSKA (reference sequence). The CDR3 DNA sequence: TGCAGTGCTCCCCCTACTAGCGGGGGGGCAGATACGCAGTATTTT. This codes for CSAPPTSGGADTQYF.